Included here is one T cell receptor beta chain sequence, with context. Antigen: not known. Clones were sequenced by immunoSEQ multiplex PCR, and TCRdb holds only the in-frame ones, with some missing. The repertoire consists of about 73,000 clones, with 85% to 90% occurring once and the leading ten covering 10% to 11%. This specimen belongs to a study of OX40 agonist ivuxolimab in advanced cancers. Study-level background: From roughly 20 to 85 years was the age range, with a mean of 60 years, and over 80% were male. Study findings and constraints: Antigen specificity remained undetermined for the expanded peripheral T cells.

On cycle 4 day 1 and cycle 7 day 1, as well as at baseline, blood was sampled. Germline loops: CDR1 SGHNT, CDR2 YYREEE (reference sequence). This CDR3 region has 13 residues. The germline V and J ends were trimmed by 4 bases and 3 bases, with 10 bases remaining between them. The specimen comprised CD4+ or CD8+ T cells sorted from blood, sampled in a trial of the OX40 agonist ivuxolimab. The sequence was collected from an adult with an advanced solid tumor such as melanoma, head and neck, liver or kidney cancer. The chain recombines TRBV5-4 with TRBJ1-1; maybe TRBD1 (6 bases). The CDR3, as DNA: TGTGCCAGCAGCGTACAGGGTTACACTGAAGCTTTCTTT. Residues: CASSVQGYTEAFF.